One and the same sample provided the 25 T cell receptor beta chains below, sequenced in a study of tumor and adjacent non-tumor tissue in lung cancer (dated by TCRdb to between 2018 and 2020). To prepare the library, multiplex PCR was applied. Sequencing instrument: Illumina HiSeq 2500. TCRbeta libraries were built by three rounds of nested PCR using primers (Table S4), following protocols modified from ARM-PCR. TCRdb redid the processing of the public reads, applying fastp at Q25 and MiXCR, and retained in-frame beta chains. Duplicate CDR3 protein sequences are folded into a single record with the most common DNA and genes. In this sample the table shows tens of thousands of distinct CDR3 sequences, around 70% of which occur a single time. Roughly 12% of the sample goes to the ten largest clones. Bulk unsorted tissue served as the source for RNA extraction, and RNA quality was assessed using a NanoDrop ND-1000 and an Agilent 2100.

The specimen was lung tumor tissue. Receptors were obtained from a woman in her 70s with non-small cell lung cancer.

Concerning this clonotype itself: Germline is not matched at one junction end, which may reflect a read error. The rearrangement joins TRBV14 to TRBJ2-7; TRBD1 matches 9 bases. There are 14 residues in the CDR3. Per germline, CDR1 SGHDN and CDR2 FVKESK. In DNA form, the CDR3 reads TGTGCCAACAGCCACTGGGACAGGGCCTACGAGCAGTACTTC. Its protein is CANSHWDRAYEQYF.

As for this clonotype: As the CDR3 is not closed by the conserved phenylalanine or tryptophan, this likely results from a read error. Here the CDR3 reads CAICEYLSPGGNTEAFL. CDR3 in DNA: TGTGCCATCTGTGAGTACCTCTCACCCGGGGGGAACACTGAAGCTTTCCTT. The chain combines TRBV10-3 with TRBJ1-1; possibly TRBD1 for D (5 bases). The CDR3 runs 17 residues. CDR1 is ENHRY and CDR2 is SYGVKD in the germline V gene.

This clonotype was detected once. The germline gene is not matched at one end of the junction; a read error may be the cause. The rearrangement links TRBV6-5 to TRBJ1-1; no definite D call. This CDR3 contains 15 residues. CDR1 and CDR2 from the germline V gene are MNHEY and SVGAGI. Here the CDR3 reads CASSYSGVLNTEASF. CDR3 DNA: TGTGCCAGCAGTTACTCCGGGGTCCTGAACACTGAAGCTTCCTTT.

There are many counts of this clonotype. At one boundary the junction diverges from the germline segment, which might be a read error. The rearrangement uses TRBV10-3 and TRBJ1-5; D not certain. The length of the CDR3 is 15 residues. Germline V gene sequence: CDR1 ENHRY, CDR2 SYGVKD. CDR3 sequence: CAISGGSNSSQPQHF. The CDR3 DNA follows: TGTGCCATCAGTGGCGGCAGCAATAGCAGTCAGCCCCAGCATTTT.

This clonotype was detected many times. The rearrangement uses TRBV28 and TRBJ2-7; 10 bases line up with TRBD2. V shed 5 bases, J shed 4 bases, and the junction held 11 bases outside the gene matches. CDR1 and CDR2 (germline): MDHEN, SYDVKM. This CDR3 is built from 16 residues. This CDR3 is CASSPPQASGRYEQYF. CDR3 nucleotides: TGTGCCAGCAGTCCACCCCAGGCTAGCGGGAGATACGAGCAGTACTTC.

The gene calls are TRBV12-3 or TRBV12-4 and TRBJ1-1; unclear D gene. V was clipped by 10 bases and J by 4 bases, with 16 bases between them. There are 13 residues in the CDR3. The CDR3 nucleotides are TGTGCCACCTCCCCAGACCCGAGCACTGAAGCTTTCTTT. As protein: CATSPDPSTEAFF.

About this clonotype itself: Mismatch with germline at one junction end may stem from a read error. This sequence joins TRBV5-4 and TRBJ2-5; D remains ambiguous. This CDR3 is 13 amino acids long. CDR1 SGHNT and CDR2 YYREEE come from the germline V gene (reference sequence). The CDR3: CASSLVQDGTQYF. CDR3 nucleotide sequence: TGTGCCAGCAGTTTGGTTCAGGACGGGACCCAGTACTTC.

About this clonotype: Its ends do not fully match the called genes, so a read error is possible. The chain combines TRBV5-1 with TRBJ2-5; D perhaps matches TRBD2 (5 bases). The V gene's germline CDR1 is SGHRS and CDR2 YFSETQ. This CDR3 spans 14 amino acids. The CDR3 coding sequence is TGCGCTAGCAGCGAGGGCAACCCTCGAGAGACCCAGTACTTC. It codes for CASSEGNPRETQYF.

The rearrangement uses TRBV14 and TRBJ2-1; D call uncertain. Trimming pared 2 bases from V and 4 bases from J, leaving 12 bases between. CDR1 and CDR2 from the germline V gene are SGHDN and FVKESK. The CDR3 totals 15 residues. Here the CDR3 reads CASSQKGSSYNEQFF. The CDR3 DNA reads as TGTGCCAGCAGCCAAAAGGGATCGTCATACAATGAGCAGTTCTTC.

Remarks on this clonotype: One base away lies a much larger clone, so this may be a sequencing read error. The CDR3 does not close with the conserved phenylalanine or tryptophan, likely indicating a read error. The rearrangement links TRBV7-9 to TRBJ1-1, with D unresolved. Trimming cost V 6 bases and J 1 base, with 12 bases left between them. CDR3 length: 14 amino acids. Per germline, CDR1 SEHNR and CDR2 FQNEAQ (reference sequence). The CDR3 loop is CASRPEGPNTEAFL. The CDR3 DNA reads as TGTGCCAGCAGGCCCGAAGGCCCGAACACTGAAGCTTTCCTT.

This clonotype occurred many times. A much larger clone differs from this one at a single base, so this may be a read error. No conserved phenylalanine or tryptophan ends this CDR3, so it is likely a read error. The rearrangement joins TRBV12-3 or TRBV12-4 to TRBJ1-1, with D hard to call. The CDR3 is 13 residues long. The V and J ends lost 1 base and 4 bases respectively, with 7 bases between them. The CDR3 is CASSLEAATEAFL. The CDR3, as DNA: TGTGCCAGCAGTTTAGAAGCAGCCACTGAAGCTTTCCTT.

At least ten counts were recorded for this clonotype. The chain uses TRBV28 and TRBJ2-7; D not certain. Germline-derived CDR1 and CDR2 are MDHEN and SYDVKM. V shed 6 bases and J shed 7 bases, with 13 bases lying between them. The CDR3 length is 12 residues. CDR3 sequence reads: CASSRTDEEQYF. The CDR3 region has the DNA TGTGCCAGCAGCCGTACCGACGAAGAGCAGTACTTC.

Notes on this clonotype: A read error may produce the germline difference seen at one junction end. This sequence joins TRBV7-3 and TRBJ2-5; D is perhaps TRBD1 (7 bases). This CDR3 comprises 16 residues. CDR1 and CDR2 from the germline V gene are SGHTA and FQGTGA. The CDR3 region has the DNA TGTGCCAGCAACTTAACTCGGGCAGGGGGAGGAGAGACCCAGTACTTC. As protein: CASNLTRAGGGETQYF.

A few counts support this clonotype. This chain connects TRBV18 to TRBJ1-5, with D uncertain. Deletions cut 6 bases from V and 0 bases from J, with 18 bases between. This CDR3 contains 17 residues. Germline V CDR1 and CDR2: KGHSH, LQKENI. CDR3 DNA: TGTGCCAGCTCCCCCGCCCGCAGGTCTGATAGCAATCAGCCCCAGCATTTT. Translation gives CASSPARRSDSNQPQHF.

This clonotype was picked up many times. The J gene is TRBJ2-1, the V gene TRBV6-5, with 8 bases lining up with TRBD1. The CDR3 loop spans 15 amino acids. After removal of 4 bases from V and 7 bases from J, the junction contained 9 bases not matched to a gene. Germline CDR1 reads MNHEY; CDR2 reads SVGAGI. CDR3 protein: CASSSPGQGRNEQFF. The CDR3, as DNA: TGTGCCAGCAGTTCCCCCGGACAGGGTAGGAATGAGCAGTTCTTC.

The rearrangement links TRBV12-3 or TRBV12-4 to TRBJ1-2, with D unclear. CDR3 length: 15 residues. The V end was cut by 3 bases, the J end by 10 bases, with 21 bases between. CDR3 protein: CASSFSGPRVKDYTF. DNA for the CDR3: TGTGCCAGCAGTTTCAGTGGACCACGGGTGAAAGACTACACCTTC.

With respect to this clonotype: At one boundary the junction diverges from the germline segment, which might be a read error. The chain joins TRBV20-1 to TRBJ2-1; 7 nucleotides line up with TRBD2. CDR1 is DFQATT and CDR2 is SNEGSKA in the germline V gene (reference sequence). The CDR3 sequence is 11 residues long. CDR3: CSASGELGQCF. CDR3 sequence (DNA): TGCAGCGCTAGCGGAGAGCTCGGGCAGTGCTTC.

A remark on this clonotype: The germline gene is not matched at one end of the junction; a read error may be the cause. V is TRBV4-2 and J is TRBJ2-1; TRBD2 matches 12 bases. The CDR3 consists of 15 residues. Looked up from germline, CDR1 is LGHNA and CDR2 is YNFKEQ. The CDR3 bases are TGTGCCAGCAGCCAGATGACTAGCGGGAGTCATGAGCAGTTCTTT. Residues: CASSQMTSGSHEQFF.

This clonotype was counted between two and nine times. A much larger clonotype is one base distant, so this may be a read error. This sequence joins TRBV10-3 and TRBJ2-5; D call uncertain. The CDR3 totals 14 residues. The germline CDR1 and CDR2 sequences are ENHRY and SYGVKD. The CDR3 reads CAISESYNQDTQYF. The CDR3 region has the DNA TGTGCCATCAGTGAGTCTTACAACCAAGATACCCAGTACTTC.

The chain combines TRBV2 with TRBJ2-1; TRBD2 might be the D (5 bases). This CDR3 has 15 amino acids. The germline CDR1 and CDR2 sequences are SNHLY and FYNNEI. The V end lost 7 bases, the J end lost 8 bases, and 21 bases lay between the germline ends. The CDR3 nucleotides are TGTGCCAGCACCGAAGGGAGCGTCCTACCGGATGAGCAGTTCTTC. Protein: CASTEGSVLPDEQFF.

On this clonotype: One end of the junction is discordant with germline, which a read error may explain. J is TRBJ1-1 and V is TRBV28, with a tentative D call TRBD1 (6 bases). The CDR3 length is 15 residues. Germline assignment: CDR1 MDHEN and CDR2 SYDVKM. CDR3 region: CASTRGPEVVSEALF. Written as DNA, the CDR3 is TGTGCCAGCACCAGGGGCCCCGAGGTTGTGTCTGAAGCTCTCTTT.

Regarding this clonotype: One junction end disagrees with the germline gene, perhaps due to a read error. The chain recombines TRBV6-1 with TRBJ2-1; D unclear. There are 14 residues in the CDR3. Looked up from germline, CDR1 is MNHNS and CDR2 is SASEGT. The CDR3 protein is CARSEIDTCNEQFF. CDR3 DNA: TGTGCCCGCAGTGAAATCGACACCTGCAATGAGCAGTTCTTC.

This clonotype turned up a few times. This sequence may be a read error, since a much larger clone differs from it by one base. V and J are TRBV28 and TRBJ2-1; D remains ambiguous. Germline V CDR1 and CDR2: MDHEN, SYDVKM. Trimming removed 3 bases at V and 2 bases at J, with 14 bases between. CDR3 length: 16 amino acids. The CDR3 reads CASSFSPESAYNEQFF. In DNA, the CDR3 is TGTGCCAGCAGTTTTTCCCCGGAAAGCGCCTACAATGAGCAGTTCTTC.

About this clonotype itself: The junction departs from germline at one end; a sequencing error may be responsible. This sequence joins TRBV29-1 and TRBJ2-7; 9 bases match TRBD1. Per germline, CDR1 SQVTM and CDR2 ANQGSEA. The CDR3 is made up of 15 amino acids. The CDR3 sequence: CSVEDRGTGTLEQYF. CDR3 DNA: TGCAGTGTTGAAGATCGGGGGACAGGGACCCTCGAGCAGTACTTC.

Turning to this clonotype: One junction end disagrees with the germline gene, perhaps due to a read error. The chain has TRBV11-3 and TRBJ2-2, with 10 bases aligning to TRBD2. Germline CDR1 is SGHNT and CDR2 is YENEEA. This CDR3 is built from 18 residues. CDR3 nucleotide sequence: TGTGCCAGCAGCTTAGGGGGACCGGGACTAGCGAAAACCGGGGAGCTGTTTTTC. Protein sequence: CASSLGGPGLAKTGELFF. The full variable domain, in which reference TRBV11-3 and TRBJ2-2 provide the parts outside the CDR3, is EAGVVQSPRYKIIEKKQPVAFWCNPISGHNTLYWYLQNLGQGPELLIRYENEEAVDDSQLPKDRFSAERLKGVDSTLKIQPAELGDSAVYLCASSLGGPGLAKTGELFFGEGSRLTVL.